Following are 5 T cell receptor beta chains from one sample sequenced in a study of blood T cell repertoires in COVID-19. The data were produced by immunoSEQ multiplex PCR, yet TCRdb's version contains in-frame clones alone and is incomplete. This sample has hundreds of thousands of clones; around 84% occur once, and the top ten carry over 3.5%. Sequenced sample: PBMCs or T cells enriched from blood (not recorded which). Receptors originate from a man aged 30 to 45 who had recovered from COVID-19.

About this clone: Distinct nucleotide sequences in the sample also encode this CDR3. This chain connects TRBV11-2 to TRBJ2-5; D call uncertain. The CDR3 loop spans 12 amino acids. Between the trimmed V and J ends, which lost 1 base and 4 bases, there was a span of 4 bases. CDR1 is SGHAT, CDR2 FQNNGV, per germline. The CDR3 DNA is TGTGCCAGCAGCTTAGGGGCAGAGACCCAGTACTTC. It is translated as CASSLGAETQYF.

The chain carries TRBV5-1 and TRBJ2-3; D unresolved. Germline V gene sequence: CDR1 SGHRS, CDR2 YFSETQ. V was clipped by 1 base and J by 6 bases, with 3 bases between them. The CDR3 covers 11 residues. CDR3 sequence: CASSLLDTQYF. The CDR3 DNA is TGCGCCAGCAGCTTGCTTGATACGCAGTATTTT.

The chain has TRBV5-1 and TRBJ2-6; D unclear. The V gene's germline CDR1 is SGHRS and CDR2 YFSETQ. This CDR3 is built from 16 residues. Deletions cut 0 bases from V and 0 bases from J, with 7 bases between. The CDR3 nucleotides are TGCGCCAGCAGCTTGGGGCCGCTCTCTGGGGCCAACGTCCTGACTTTC. Translated, it gives CASSLGPLSGANVLTF.

V gene TRBV29-1 combines with J gene TRBJ1-4; 12 bases match TRBD1. The CDR3 is made up of 14 amino acids. V was clipped by 4 bases and J by 8 bases; unmatched bases: 5. Germline V lookup: CDR1 SQVTM, CDR2 ANQGSEA. The CDR3 nucleotides are TGCAGCGTTGTAGGTGGGACAGGGGGCGAAAAACTGTTTTTT. Amino acid sequence: CSVVGGTGGEKLFF. Filled out from reference TRBV29-1 and TRBJ1-4, the complete variable domain reads SAVISQKPSRDICQRGTSLTIQCQVDSQVTMMFWYRQQPGQSLTLIATANQGSEATYESGFVIDKFPISRPNLTFSTLTVSNMSPEDSSIYLCSVVGGTGGEKLFFGSGTQLSVL.

The chain has TRBV6-4 and TRBJ2-3; possibly TRBD1 for D (5 bases). The CDR3 contains 15 residues. Deletions cut 7 bases from V and 1 base from J, with 15 bases between. Germline V gene data show CDR1 as MRHNA and CDR2 as SNTAGT. The chain's CDR3 is CASKQETWGTDTQYF. CDR3 DNA sequence: TGTGCCAGCAAACAGGAGACGTGGGGCACAGATACGCAGTATTTT.